This T cell receptor (beta chain) is drawn from a study of cytomegalovirus exposure and HLA in healthy donors. CDR1 and CDR2 from the germline V gene are SGDLS and YYNGEE. V gave up 0 bases and J gave up 6 bases, with 15 bases separating them. There are 16 residues in the CDR3. In the PCR, 60 Vbeta and 13 Jbeta primers were used. TCRdb's table, derived via immunoSEQ multiplex PCR, lists solely in-frame clones and lacks some. The sample records 100,000 to 150,000 clones, approximately 73% being singletons. The sequencing sample was made of PBMCs. The chain is built from TRBV9 and TRBJ2-2, with a weak D call TRBD2 (5 bases). This TCR derives from a man aged 60-69 years in good health and CMV-seropositive. The CDR3 DNA sequence: TGTGCCAGCAGCGTAGCTTCGGGGTCCGGTGCCGGGGAGCTGTTTTTT. Encoded protein: CASSVASGSGAGELFF.